This T cell receptor (beta chain) was observed in a study of T cells in Graves' hyperthyroidism and ophthalmopathy. The wider study: Peripheral blood was drawn at first diagnosis, prior to all treatment.

This clonotype was seen many times. As yet, its antigen is unknown. Study outcomes and limitations: Onset of ophthalmopathy came a median approximately 6.5 months after the model predicted it. Most thyroid clonotypes expanded above 0.001 were also detected in blood.

Amplification targeted TCR beta CDR3 regions from RNA transcripts. HTBI primers were employed in a first-round RT-PCR of the TCR CDR3. TCRdb used MiXCR to reprocess the multiplex PCR reads, holding one entry per CDR3 protein. Among about 600,000 distinct CDR3 sequences listed, approximately 15% were seen once. Criteria for exclusion of patients were uncontrolled infection, other autoimmune disease, pregnancy or lactation. Losses at the gene ends were 4 bases for V and 6 bases for J; bases not matched to a gene: 1. This CDR3 comprises 12 residues. Looked up from germline, CDR1 is DFQATT and CDR2 is SNEGSKA (reference sequence).

The chain is built from TRBV20-1 and TRBJ2-1, with 9 bases lining up with TRBD1. The source material was blood. The sequence was collected from a woman in her thirties or forties with Graves' ophthalmopathy. As DNA, the CDR3 is TGCAGTGCTAAGACAGGGGGCAATGAGCAGTTCTTC. It codes for CSAKTGGNEQFF.